The entry that follows covers one T cell receptor beta chain sequence. The time point: newly diagnosed GD, antithyroid drugs for less than 3 months. The authors made the TCR library using RNA they extracted from PBMCs. This entry belongs to a study of regulatory T cells in long-lasting Graves disease. Construction of TCR beta libraries relied on iRepertoire HTBI primers and on Arm-PCR targeting CDR3 regions. Each CDR3 protein gets one entry after TCRdb re-called the multiplex PCR reads with MiXCR. The data hold about 530,000 distinct CDR3 sequences, with about 16% observed a single time. These sequences were also reported in another study, on T cells in Graves' hyperthyroidism and ophthalmopathy. That source reports: RT-PCR in the first round (using the HTBI primer set) targeted the TCR CDR3.

Sample: peripheral blood mononuclear cells (PBMCs), taken at new diagnosis, from a patient treated with antithyroid drugs. This receptor was identified in a woman aged 40 to 65 with Graves disease.

CDR3 loop: CASSIGLSNTGELFF. The CDR3 nucleotides are TGTGCCAGTAGTATCGGCCTATCGAACACCGGGGAGCTGTTTTTT. The V and J genes are TRBV19 and TRBJ2-2; D uncertain. CDR1 is LNHDA, CDR2 SQIVND, per germline (reference sequence). This CDR3 has 15 residues. With 3 bases removed from V and 0 bases from J, the gap between germline ends came to 8 bases. The full variable domain, completed using reference TRBV19 and TRBJ2-2, is DGGITQSPKYLFRKEGQNVTLSCEQNLNHDAMYWYRQDPGQGLRLIYYSQIVNDFQKGDIAEGYSVSREKKESFPLTVTSAQKNPTAFYLCASSIGLSNTGELFFGEGSRLTVL.